The 21 T cell receptor beta chains presented below share a single source sample, sequenced in a study of untreated major depressive disorder. Their target antigens are unknown. Study results and caveats: Depressed patients' CD4+ T cells carried increased TRBV05-01 (Vbeta 5.1) usage versus control CD4+ T cells.

Clones were read by immunoSEQ multiplex PCR, and TCRdb kept only the in-frame ones, dropping some. This table holds approximately 15,000 clones, 85% to 95% found once. Sequenced sample: CD4+ T cells from PBMCs. The receptors here all came from a man younger than 45 with major depressive disorder.

CDR3 region: CASSPRDPNTGELFF. DNA for the CDR3: TGTGCCAGCAGCCCCCGGGATCCGAACACCGGGGAGCTGTTTTTT. This chain connects TRBV7-8 to TRBJ2-2, with D maybe TRBD2 (5 bases). This CDR3 region has 15 residues. Trimming cost V 5 bases and J 0 bases, with 10 bases left between them. Looked up from germline, CDR1 is SGHVS and CDR2 is FQNEAQ.

The CDR3 DNA reads as TGTGCCAGCAGCCAAGACTGGGCGGCGAACTCCTACGAGCAGTACTTC. It translates to CASSQDWAANSYEQYF. The chain uses TRBV4-2 and TRBJ2-7, with unresolved D. The CDR3 is 16 residues long. V was pared by 0 bases and J by 0 bases, with 12 bases between. CDR1 is LGHNA and CDR2 is YNFKEQ in the germline V gene.

The chain couples TRBV27 to TRBJ2-1; TRBD1 aligns across 11 bases. V dropped 5 bases and J dropped 10; count of bases not matched to a gene: 10. CDR3 length: 15 amino acids. Germline V lookup: CDR1 MNHEY, CDR2 SMNVEV (reference sequence). CDR3 sequence reads: CASSRVPGQGVEQFF. As DNA, the CDR3 is TGTGCCAGCAGTCGCGTCCCGGGACAGGGGGTGGAGCAGTTCTTC.

J is TRBJ1-2 and V is TRBV5-1, with a tentative D call TRBD1 (5 bases). The V end was cut by 0 bases, the J end by 6 bases, with 12 bases between. The CDR3 covers 14 residues. Germline V gene lookup returns CDR1 SGHRS and CDR2 YFSETQ. This CDR3 reads CASSLEPQDHGYTF. As DNA, the CDR3 is TGCGCCAGCAGCTTGGAACCACAGGACCATGGCTACACCTTC.

DNA for the CDR3: TGCGCCAGCAGCTTTACCAGTACTAATGAAAAACTGTTTTTT. This gives the protein CASSFTSTNEKLFF. The J gene is TRBJ1-4, the V gene TRBV5-1; D gene unclear. Trimming left V 2 bases short and J 2 bases short, with 7 bases between. The germline V gene has CDR1 SGHRS and CDR2 YFSETQ. The CDR3 is 14 amino acids. Full variable domain (outside the CDR3, taken from reference TRBV5-1 and TRBJ1-4): KAGVTQTPRYLIKTRGQQVTLSCSPISGHRSVSWYQQTPGQGLQFLFEYFSETQRNKGNFPGRFSGRQFSNSRSEMNVSTLELGDSALYLCASSFTSTNEKLFFGSGTQLSVL.

This clone occurred a few times. The chain employs TRBV6-5 and TRBJ1-5; D may be TRBD1 (6 bases). Trimming removed 4 bases from V and 7 bases from J, with 17 bases in between. Per the germline V gene, CDR1 is MNHEY and CDR2 is SVGAGI. The CDR3 is made up of 15 amino acids. The CDR3 bases are TGTGCCAGCAGTTCATTAGCAGGGGTAGGACAGCCCCAGCATTTT. Its protein product is CASSSLAGVGQPQHF.

This clone appeared a single time. The rearrangement joins TRBV27 to TRBJ2-5; 8 bases are a match to TRBD2. Germline V gene lookup returns CDR1 MNHEY and CDR2 SMNVEV (reference sequence). V lost 2 bases and J lost 1; bases outside the gene matches: 6. The CDR3 runs to 16 residues. This CDR3 is CASSLLRGGPQETQYF. The CDR3 DNA is TGTGCCAGCAGTTTACTACGGGGGGGTCCCCAAGAGACCCAGTACTTC.

The rearrangement uses TRBV6-6 and TRBJ2-4; possibly TRBD1 for D (6 bases). This CDR3 is 16 amino acids long. The V gene lost 7 bases and the J gene lost 1 base, with 17 bases spanning the gap. The germline V gene encodes CDR1 MNHNY and CDR2 SVGAGI (reference sequence). CDR3 coding DNA: TGTGCCAGCACGGACAGTAGTAAGGCGGCCAAAAACATTCAGTACTTC. It codes for CASTDSSKAAKNIQYF.

The CDR3 bases are TGTGCCACCTCCTTTTACTCCTCAGGAGAGAACACTGAAGCTTTCTTT. Encoded protein: CATSFYSSGENTEAFF. V is TRBV10-3 and J is TRBJ1-1, with D unresolved. The length of the CDR3 is 16 residues. V was clipped by 10 bases and J by 1 base, with 22 bases between them. The germline V gene has CDR1 ENHRY and CDR2 SYGVKD.

The chain has TRBV29-1 and TRBJ1-1; the D gene is possibly TRBD1 (5 bases). The CDR3 has 13 residues. Trimming pared 3 bases from V and 0 bases from J, leaving 8 bases between. Looked up from germline, CDR1 is SQVTM and CDR2 is ANQGSEA. DNA of the CDR3: TGCAGCGTTGAGGAGGGACTGAACACTGAAGCTTTCTTT. The encoded protein is CSVEEGLNTEAFF.

This clone occurred once. The V and J genes are TRBV7-2 and TRBJ1-1; D unresolved. Germline CDR1 is SGHTA and CDR2 is FQGNSA. V was pared by 3 bases and J by 3 bases, with 8 bases between. The length of the CDR3 is 13 residues. This chain's CDR3 is CASSFQTYTEAFF. Written as DNA, the CDR3 is TGTGCCAGCAGCTTTCAGACTTACACTGAAGCTTTCTTT.

The chain carries TRBV5-1 and TRBJ2-2, with D maybe TRBD1 (7 bases). The CDR3 runs 16 residues. The V gene lost 1 base and the J gene lost 4 bases, with 14 bases spanning the gap. Looked up from germline, CDR1 is SGHRS and CDR2 is YFSETQ. The CDR3 loop reads CASSLTGEVITGELFF. The CDR3 bases are TGCGCCAGCAGCTTGACAGGGGAGGTTATCACCGGGGAGCTGTTTTTT.

V usage is TRBV4-1 and J usage is TRBJ2-5; D possibly uses TRBD1 or TRBD2 (5 bases each). The CDR3 has 15 amino acids. Germline V gene sequence: CDR1 MGHRA, CDR2 YSYEKL. Trimming stripped 4 bases from V and 5 bases from J, with 17 bases between. For the CDR3, the DNA is TGCGCCAGCAGCCGAGCCGGGACCAACGGGGAGACCCAGTACTTC. It translates to CASSRAGTNGETQYF.

The rearrangement links TRBV6-6 to TRBJ1-5; the D is unclear. With 7 bases removed from V and 0 bases from J, the gap between germline ends came to 10 bases. Germline V gene data show CDR1 as MNHNY and CDR2 as SVGAGI (reference sequence). The CDR3 totals 14 residues. CDR3 nucleotides: TGTGCCAGCAACGATTTCTATAGCAATCAGCCCCAGCATTTT. It specifies CASNDFYSNQPQHF.

The rearrangement links TRBV12-5 to TRBJ2-5, with a tentative D call TRBD2 (7 bases). Germline CDR1 is LGHNT and CDR2 is FRNRAP. Trimming shortened V by 4 bases and J by 5 bases, and 20 bases separated the two germline ends. The length of the CDR3 is 16 residues. CDR3 sequence reads: CASGSDRAGARETQYF. The CDR3 bases are TGTGCTAGTGGTTCCGACCGGGCGGGGGCCAGGGAGACCCAGTACTTC.

DNA of the CDR3: TGTGCCAGCAGTGAATACTTTGGGACCGCAGCTAACTATGGCTACACCTTC. The encoded protein is CASSEYFGTAANYGYTF. V and J are TRBV2 and TRBJ1-2, with D maybe TRBD1 (5 bases). The CDR3 is made up of 17 amino acids. Germline V gene data show CDR1 as SNHLY and CDR2 as FYNNEI. Trimming pared 2 bases from V and 0 bases from J, leaving 16 bases between.

The chain carries TRBV2 and TRBJ2-5; 12 positions match TRBD2. The CDR3 length is 15 residues. V lost 4 bases and J lost 7; bases outside the gene matches: 7. CDR1 is SNHLY, CDR2 FYNNEI, per germline. CDR3 in amino acids: CASSVGLAGGATQYF. The CDR3 DNA is TGTGCCAGCAGTGTCGGGCTAGCGGGGGGGGCGACCCAGTACTTC. The full variable domain, in which reference TRBV2 and TRBJ2-5 provide the parts outside the CDR3, is EPEVTQTPSHQVTQMGQEVILRCVPISNHLYFYWYRQILGQKVEFLVSFYNNEISEKSEIFDDQFSVERPDGSNFTLKIRSTKLEDSAMYFCASSVGLAGGATQYFGPGTRLLVL.

The chain is built from TRBV11-2 and TRBJ1-4; 7 bases fit TRBD1. Looked up from germline, CDR1 is SGHAT and CDR2 is FQNNGV. V was pared by 4 bases and J by 11 bases, with 13 bases of the junction left unmatched. This CDR3 has 15 residues. The CDR3 spells CASSSATGNSRKLFF. The CDR3 bases are TGTGCCAGCAGCTCTGCGACAGGGAATTCTCGGAAACTGTTTTTT.

V and J are TRBV5-1 and TRBJ2-7, with D possibly being TRBD1 (6 bases). The CDR3 sequence is 15 residues long. V lost 0 bases and J 4 bases, leaving 14 bases between the germline ends. The V gene's germline CDR1 is SGHRS and CDR2 YFSETQ. CDR3 loop: CASSLAGQGIYEQYF. CDR3 in DNA: TGCGCCAGCAGCTTGGCCGGCCAGGGGATTTACGAGCAGTACTTC.

In the case of this clone: Its ends do not fully match the called genes, so a read error is possible. V is TRBV4-2 and J is TRBJ2-1; unclear D gene. This CDR3 spans 14 amino acids. Germline V lookup: CDR1 LGHNA, CDR2 YNFKEQ. CDR3 amino acids: CASGQKGGNNEQFF. The CDR3 region has the DNA TGTGCCAGCGGCCAGAAGGGTGGTAATAATGAGCAGTTCTTC.

The chain employs TRBV9 and TRBJ2-3, with D perhaps assigned TRBD1 or TRBD2 (6 bases each). This CDR3 comprises 16 residues. From germline, CDR1 is SGDLS and CDR2 YYNGEE. Trimming took off 3 bases at V and 2 bases at J, with 16 bases between the two ends. The CDR3 here is CASSEGGATFTDTQYF. The CDR3 nucleotides read TGTGCCAGCAGCGAGGGGGGAGCTACCTTCACAGATACGCAGTATTTT.